The next 15 T cell receptor beta chains were all read from a single sample in a study of CD8 T cells in ankylosing spondylitis. Study-wide results and caveats: Seemingly distinctive of ankylosing spondylitis blood was a TCR beta motif formed by eight highly homologous variants.

Their recognized antigens are unknown. TCRdb reanalysed the 5' RACE reads using MiXCR and keeps one entry per CDR3 protein. The data hold about 800,000 distinct CDR3 sequences, with 12% observed a single time. The sequenced material came from blood, either unsorted or a sorted T cell fraction (not recorded which). These receptors were taken from a male donor with ankylosing spondylitis.

This clonotype was counted between two and nine times. The V call is TRBV20-1, the J call TRBJ1-2, with 9 bases identical to TRBD1. CDR1 is DFQATT and CDR2 is SNEGSKA in the germline V gene (reference sequence). CDR3 length: 13 residues. CDR3 sequence (DNA): TGCAGGGCATCCCGGGACAGGGTAGCTGGCTACACCTTC. Translating it yields CRASRDRVAGYTF.

Ten or more counts support this clonotype. The chain combines TRBV7-9 with TRBJ1-2, with 9 nucleotides matching TRBD1. The V segment lost 5 bases and the J segment 3 bases; nucleotides outside the gene matches: 13. Germline lookup yields CDR1 SEHNR and CDR2 FQNEAQ (reference sequence). The CDR3 runs 17 residues. CDR3 residues: CASSIIDGTGSDYGYTF. As DNA, the CDR3 is TGTGCCAGCAGCATAATCGACGGGACAGGGAGCGACTATGGCTACACCTTC.

This clonotype was picked up many times. The J gene is TRBJ2-7, the V gene TRBV25-1; TRBD1 agrees at 11 bases. The CDR3 sequence is 15 residues long. The germline V gene encodes CDR1 MGHDK and CDR2 SYGVNS. Trimming removed 6 bases from V and 3 bases from J; junction bases left unmatched: 7. The CDR3 region has the DNA TGTGCCAGCAGCGTCTTGGGACAGGGGGACTACGAGCAGTACTTC. It translates to CASSVLGQGDYEQYF.

This clonotype has a handful of counts. The chain is built from TRBV6-1 and TRBJ1-2, with D unclear. This CDR3 comprises 13 residues. V was clipped by 3 bases and J by 8 bases, with 13 bases between them. Looked up from germline, CDR1 is MNHNS and CDR2 is SASEGT. The CDR3 coding sequence is TGTGCCAGCAGTGAGAAGGGAGCGGAAGGCTACACCTTC. It encodes CASSEKGAEGYTF.

This clonotype was detected many times. This sequence joins TRBV12-3 or TRBV12-4 and TRBJ2-2; 8 bases match TRBD1. J was trimmed by 6 bases and V by 5 bases; bases with no gene match: 5. The CDR3 is 14 residues long. The CDR3 DNA reads TGTGCCAGCAGTCCAGGGGGCGCGGCCGGGGAGCTGTTTTTT. Its translation: CASSPGGAAGELFF.

This clonotype has more than one count but fewer than ten. This sequence joins TRBV5-6 and TRBJ2-5; D is tentatively TRBD1 or TRBD2 (6 bases each). Per germline, CDR1 SGHDT and CDR2 YYEEEE. Between the trimmed V and J ends, which lost 1 base and 5 bases, there was a span of 15 bases. This CDR3 region has 15 residues. CDR3 in amino acids: CASSLRRGARETQYF. The CDR3 DNA sequence: TGTGCCAGCAGCTTGAGGAGGGGGGCCCGGGAGACCCAGTACTTC.

In its sample, this clonotype was seen a few times. This chain joins TRBV5-6 and TRBJ2-7; either TRBD1 or TRBD2 may fit D (6 bases each). Trimming left V 2 bases short and J 12 bases short, with 12 bases between. Germline V gene lookup returns CDR1 SGHDT and CDR2 YYEEEE. CDR3 size: 11 residues. The CDR3 region is CASSLYREVYF. CDR3 coding DNA: TGTGCCAGCAGCTTATACAGGGAGGTGTACTTC.

The gene calls are TRBV5-4 and TRBJ2-1; tentative D call: TRBD2 (6 bases). Germline V gene data show CDR1 as SGHNT and CDR2 as YYREEE (reference sequence). Deletions cut 3 bases from V and 10 bases from J, with 20 bases between. The CDR3 loop spans 15 amino acids. CDR3 coding DNA: TGTGCCAGCAGCTCCGAAGGGTCGACCCGGGGGGAGCAGTTCTTC. Translated: CASSSEGSTRGEQFF.

The gene calls are TRBV6-5 and TRBJ2-3; D may be TRBD1 or TRBD2 (5 bases each). The CDR3 runs 15 residues. Germline CDR1 is MNHEY and CDR2 is SVGAGI. V lost 0 bases, J lost 8 bases, and 15 bases lay in between. The CDR3 loop is CASSYSVQAEGTQYF. The CDR3 DNA is TGTGCCAGCAGTTACTCCGTACAGGCAGAGGGTACGCAGTATTTT.

The rearrangement links TRBV6-5 to TRBJ2-5; D not certain. Germline V gene data show CDR1 as MNHEY and CDR2 as SVGAGI. V was pared by 7 bases and J by 4 bases, with 19 bases between. The CDR3 extends over 15 amino acids. The CDR3 spells CASTSGRAQAETQYF. DNA for the CDR3: TGTGCCAGCACTTCTGGAAGGGCTCAGGCAGAGACCCAGTACTTC.

The chain combines TRBV6-4 with TRBJ2-3, with D tentatively TRBD1 or TRBD2 (5 bases each). V lost 8 bases, J lost 1 base, and 10 bases lay in between. The germline V gene encodes CDR1 MRHNA and CDR2 SNTAGT. There are 13 residues in the CDR3. In DNA, the CDR3 is TGTGCCAGCCGGGACGTAGGCACAGATACGCAGTATTTT. As protein: CASRDVGTDTQYF.

This clonotype was seen only a few times. This sequence joins TRBV7-2 and TRBJ1-2; D uncertain. Germline V lookup: CDR1 SGHTA, CDR2 FQGNSA. The V end lost 5 bases, the J end lost 5 bases, and 15 bases lay between the germline ends. This CDR3 region has 14 residues. CDR3: CASSPPNAGYGYTF. The CDR3 region has the DNA TGTGCCAGCAGCCCACCAAATGCGGGGTATGGCTACACCTTC.

This chain connects TRBV5-1 to TRBJ1-2; tentatively, D is TRBD1 (5 bases). Germline V gene data show CDR1 as SGHRS and CDR2 as YFSETQ. With 0 bases removed from V and 8 bases from J, the gap between germline ends came to 11 bases. This CDR3 is built from 13 residues. The CDR3 reads CASSLETASGYTF. The CDR3 nucleotides read TGCGCCAGCAGCTTGGAGACAGCGAGCGGCTACACCTTC. The whole variable domain, filled in from reference TRBV5-1 and TRBJ1-2, reads KAGVTQTPRYLIKTRGQQVTLSCSPISGHRSVSWYQQTPGQGLQFLFEYFSETQRNKGNFPGRFSGRQFSNSRSEMNVSTLELGDSALYLCASSLETASGYTFGSGTRLTVV.

The rearrangement links TRBV5-5 to TRBJ2-1; maybe TRBD1 (6 bases). This CDR3 comprises 15 residues. V shed 0 bases and J shed 5 bases, with 12 bases lying between them. CDR1 is SGHKS, CDR2 YYEKEE, per germline (reference sequence). CDR3 amino acids: CASSLGGQSHNEQFF. The CDR3 DNA reads TGTGCCAGCAGCTTGGGGGGACAAAGCCACAATGAGCAGTTCTTC.

V is TRBV20-1 and J is TRBJ2-7, with 7 bases identical to TRBD2. Losses at the gene ends were 0 bases for V and 2 bases for J; bases not matched to a gene: 7. The germline CDR1 and CDR2 sequences are DFQATT and SNEGSKA (reference sequence). This CDR3 has 15 residues. CDR3 in amino acids: CSAREGERGTYEQYF. The CDR3 DNA is TGCAGTGCTAGAGAGGGGGAGCGGGGCACCTACGAGCAGTACTTC.